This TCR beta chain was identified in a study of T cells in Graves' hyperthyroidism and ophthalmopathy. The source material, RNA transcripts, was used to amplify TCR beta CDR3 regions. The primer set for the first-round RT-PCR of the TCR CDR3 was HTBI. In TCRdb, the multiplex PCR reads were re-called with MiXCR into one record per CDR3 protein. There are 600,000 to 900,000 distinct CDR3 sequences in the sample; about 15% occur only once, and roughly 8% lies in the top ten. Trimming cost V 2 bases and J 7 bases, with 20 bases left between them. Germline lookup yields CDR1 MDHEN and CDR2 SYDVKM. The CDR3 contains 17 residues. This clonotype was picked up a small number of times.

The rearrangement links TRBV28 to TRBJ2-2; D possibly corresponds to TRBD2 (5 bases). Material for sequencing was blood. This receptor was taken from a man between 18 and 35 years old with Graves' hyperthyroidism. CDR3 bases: TGTGCCAGCAGTTTAAGGGTGGGAGTACCCCCTAACGGGGAGCTGTTTTTT. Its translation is CASSLRVGVPPNGELFF.